This T cell receptor beta chain is from a study of shared clonotypes between healthy human individuals. The germline V and J ends were trimmed by 4 bases and 2 bases, with 15 bases remaining between them. The CDR3 runs 15 residues. Germline V gene data show CDR1 as MDHEN and CDR2 as SYDVKM. Method: immunoSEQ multiplex PCR; TCRdb's copy keeps in-frame clones and lacks some. The sample gives about 480,000 clones, about four fifths of which show up once; roughly 13% is in the top ten. Specimen: PBMCs. The sequence came from a woman between 40 and 55 years old in good health. Some clones in this sample may be carry-over from other donors' samples. The V call is TRBV28, the J call TRBJ2-7; D might be TRBD2 (5 bases). The CDR3 reads CASSSTPSGTYEQYF. For the CDR3, the DNA is TGTGCCAGCAGTTCGACGCCATCGGGGACCTACGAGCAGTACTTC.